These 25 T cell receptor beta chains share one sample of origin, sequenced in a study of T cell responses to AZD1222 COVID-19 vaccine. Only in-frame clones appear in the TCRdb table, and some are missing; sequencing was by immunoSEQ multiplex PCR. Of some 150,000 clones listed, roughly 90% were seen once; the top ten hold 2.5% to 3%. The sample in question was peripheral blood, obtained on day 0 of AZD1222 vaccination. These receptors came from an adult in good health.

The V call is TRBV5-1, the J call TRBJ2-1, with D possibly matching TRBD2 (5 bases). CDR3 size: 13 residues. CDR1 is SGHRS and CDR2 is YFSETQ in the germline V gene. The ends were cut back, 2 bases at V and 9 bases at J, with 12 bases in the middle. The CDR3 loop reads CASSFIATSEQFF. In DNA form, the CDR3 reads TGCGCCAGCAGCTTTATCGCTACTAGTGAGCAGTTCTTC.

The chain joins TRBV27 to TRBJ1-5; possibly TRBD1 for D (6 bases). This CDR3 is 14 amino acids long. V was pared by 5 bases and J by 4 bases, with 12 bases between. Germline values: CDR1 MNHEY, CDR2 SMNVEV (reference sequence). CDR3 in amino acids: CASSPGQRNQPQHF. CDR3 bases: TGTGCCAGCAGTCCTGGACAGCGAAATCAGCCCCAGCATTTT.

The V and J genes are TRBV3-1 (or the pseudogene TRBV3-2) and TRBJ1-2, with 8 nucleotides matching TRBD1. J lost 3 bases, V lost 1 base, and 16 bases had no gene match. The CDR3 is 19 residues long. The germline V gene encodes CDR1 LGHDT and CDR2 YNNKEL (reference sequence). DNA for the CDR3: TGTGCCAGCAGCCAAGTCCGGACGTTACAATCAGGGGGCCACTATGGCTACACCTTC. It codes for CASSQVRTLQSGGHYGYTF.

The CDR3 loop reads CASSLGPRNQETQYF. CDR3 coding DNA: TGCGCCAGCAGCCTGGGCCCCCGCAACCAAGAGACCCAGTACTTC. V is TRBV5-1 and J is TRBJ2-5; D unclear. The V end was cut by 4 bases, the J end by 0 bases, with 13 bases between. This CDR3 contains 15 residues. Germline CDR1 reads SGHRS; CDR2 reads YFSETQ.

The rearrangement links TRBV5-1 to TRBJ1-2, with D perhaps matching TRBD1 (6 bases). Germline CDR1 SGHRS, CDR2 YFSETQ. Trimming removed 3 bases at V and 2 bases at J, with 8 bases between. The length of the CDR3 is 13 residues. CDR3 in DNA: TGCGCCAGCAGCTACACAGGGAACTATGGCTACACCTTC. Its translation is CASSYTGNYGYTF.

The V and J genes are TRBV6-6 and TRBJ1-6; no clear D. The ends were cut back, 6 bases at V and 8 bases at J, with 11 bases in the middle. Germline CDR1 is MNHNY and CDR2 is SVGAGI (reference sequence). The CDR3 spans 13 residues. CDR3: CASSPASDSPLHF. The CDR3 coding sequence is TGTGCCAGCAGCCCGGCCTCCGATTCACCCCTCCACTTT.

The chain employs TRBV7-9 and TRBJ1-2; 9 bases match TRBD1. Germline CDR1 is SEHNR and CDR2 is FQNEAQ (reference sequence). J was trimmed by 6 bases and V by 5 bases; bases with no gene match: 4. This CDR3 has 13 amino acids. CDR3 sequence reads: CASSLQGADGYTF. In DNA form, the CDR3 reads TGTGCCAGCAGCCTACAGGGGGCGGATGGCTACACCTTC.

V is TRBV5-1 and J is TRBJ2-7; D not resolved. V was pared by 5 bases and J by 2 bases, with 11 bases between. The CDR3 contains 13 residues. The germline V gene has CDR1 SGHRS and CDR2 YFSETQ. Here the CDR3 reads CASRMVGTYEQYF. DNA of the CDR3: TGCGCCAGCAGGATGGTAGGGACCTACGAGCAGTACTTC.

The rearrangement joins TRBV28 to TRBJ1-3, with a tentative D call TRBD1 (5 bases). Germline V gene lookup returns CDR1 MDHEN and CDR2 SYDVKM. CDR3 length: 17 residues. Deletions cut 6 bases from V and 0 bases from J, with 18 bases between. The CDR3 DNA sequence: TGTGCCAGCAGGGATCGGACATATAACTACTCTGGAAACACCATATATTTT. Residues: CASRDRTYNYSGNTIYF.

V usage is TRBV2 and J usage is TRBJ1-1; D not certain. The CDR3 length is 15 residues. Germline CDR1 is SNHLY and CDR2 is FYNNEI. V lost 0 bases to trimming and J lost 1 base, with 9 bases between them. Here the CDR3 reads CASSEAGVGNTEAFF. DNA for the CDR3: TGTGCCAGCAGTGAAGCCGGGGTCGGGAACACTGAAGCTTTCTTT.

This clone has just one count. The rearrangement uses TRBV19 and TRBJ2-1; the match to TRBD1 covers 10 bases. With V trimmed by 5 bases and J by 9 bases, 10 bases remained unmatched. The germline V gene encodes CDR1 LNHDA and CDR2 SQIVND (reference sequence). The CDR3 contains 15 residues. CDR3 loop: CASSFADRGSTEQFF. CDR3 nucleotides: TGTGCCAGTAGTTTCGCGGACAGGGGGTCCACTGAGCAGTTCTTC. The variable domain in full, completed from reference TRBV19 and TRBJ2-1, reads DGGITQSPKYLFRKEGQNVTLSCEQNLNHDAMYWYRQDPGQGLRLIYYSQIVNDFQKGDIAEGYSVSREKKESFPLTVTSAQKNPTAFYLCASSFADRGSTEQFFGPGTRLTVL.

This chain connects TRBV11-2 to TRBJ2-7, with TRBD1 matching 11 bases. CDR1 and CDR2 from the germline V gene are SGHAT and FQNNGV. The CDR3 is 15 residues long. V shed 3 bases and J 4 bases; nucleotides not matched to a gene: 5. The CDR3 coding sequence is TGTGCCAGCAGCTTCACCCGGGACAGGGGGTACGAGCAGTACTTC. Its translation is CASSFTRDRGYEQYF.

The J gene is TRBJ2-1, the V gene TRBV6-4, with D possibly being TRBD2 (6 bases). Germline V gene data show CDR1 as MRHNA and CDR2 as SNTAGT. V was shortened by 0 bases and J by 10 bases, with 10 bases between the two germline ends. The CDR3 is 13 residues long. In DNA form, the CDR3 reads TGTGCCAGCAGTGACTCCTTGGAGGGGGAGCAGTTCTTC. Translated, it gives CASSDSLEGEQFF.

The genes are TRBV2 and TRBJ2-5, with TRBD2 matching over 12 bases. Per the germline V gene, CDR1 is SNHLY and CDR2 is FYNNEI. Trimming removed 7 bases from V and 1 base from J; junction bases left unmatched: 7. The CDR3 runs to 16 residues. CDR3 residues: CASTGLAGDLQETQYF. CDR3 sequence (DNA): TGTGCCAGCACGGGACTAGCGGGTGACCTCCAAGAGACCCAGTACTTC.

The CDR3 bases are TGTGCCAGCAGCCAACCGGGACAGGGGTACAATGAGCAGTTCTTC. This encodes CASSQPGQGYNEQFF. V gene TRBV4-2 combines with J gene TRBJ2-1, with 10 bases fitting TRBD1. This CDR3 contains 15 residues. V gave up 2 bases and J gave up 4 bases; unmatched junction bases: 2. Germline V CDR1 and CDR2: LGHNA, YNFKEQ.

This clone was recorded once. V and J are TRBV15 and TRBJ1-6, with D hard to call. Trimming stripped 0 bases from V and 8 bases from J, with 14 bases between. The CDR3 spans 16 residues. CDR1 LNHNV and CDR2 YYDKDF come from the germline V gene (reference sequence). The CDR3 region has the DNA TGTGCCACCAGCAGAGACGGAGGGATCGGGTATTCACCCCTCCACTTT. Encoded protein: CATSRDGGIGYSPLHF.

The rearrangement links TRBV18 to TRBJ2-1; D is perhaps TRBD1 or TRBD2 (6 bases each). Per germline, CDR1 KGHSH and CDR2 LQKENI. V was shortened by 0 bases and J by 12 bases, with 18 bases between the two germline ends. The CDR3 loop spans 15 amino acids. This chain's CDR3 is CASSPPATGTLSQFF. The CDR3 DNA sequence: TGTGCCAGCTCACCACCGGCAACAGGGACTCTTTCGCAGTTCTTC. Based on the CDR3 plus reference TRBV18 and TRBJ2-1, the full variable domain is NAGVMQNPRHLVRRRGQEARLRCSPMKGHSHVYWYRQLPEEGLKFMVYLQKENIIDESGMPKERFSAEFPKEGPSILRIQQVVRGDSAAYFCASSPPATGTLSQFFGPGTRLTVL.

About this clone: One junction end does not reproduce the germline sequence, and a read error may be involved. The rearrangement uses TRBV18 and TRBJ2-5, with 8 nucleotides matching TRBD1. The CDR3 contains 14 residues. In germline, CDR1 is KGHSH, CDR2 LQKENI. CDR3 DNA sequence: TGTGCCAGCTCGCCACGGACAGGGAAAGAGACCCAGTACTTC. Translated: CASSPRTGKETQYF.

This clone has only one observation. The J gene is TRBJ1-5, the V gene TRBV5-8, with a tentative D call TRBD1 (6 bases). The CDR3 is made up of 17 amino acids. CDR1 is SGHTS, CDR2 YDEGEE, per germline. V was trimmed by 2 bases and J by 1 base, leaving 16 bases between them. Here the CDR3 reads CASSFNRVSRSNQPQHF. CDR3 nucleotides: TGTGCCAGCAGCTTTAACAGGGTTTCGAGGAGCAATCAGCCCCAGCATTTT.

The chain employs TRBV9 and TRBJ1-2; TRBD1 aligns across 9 bases. The CDR3 loop spans 15 amino acids. V trimming: 3 bases; J trimming: 3 bases; junction bases outside the gene matches: 6. Germline V gene data show CDR1 as SGDLS and CDR2 as YYNGEE. CDR3 DNA: TGTGCCAGCAGCGGACAGGGGGAGAGTTACTATGGCTACACCTTC. It specifies CASSGQGESYYGYTF.

The gene calls are TRBV9 and TRBJ2-5, with TRBD2 matching over 12 bases. The CDR3 consists of 14 residues. Losses at the gene ends were 7 bases for V and 5 bases for J; bases not matched to a gene: 6. Germline CDR1 is SGDLS and CDR2 is YYNGEE. This chain's CDR3 is CASSSGGALETQYF. The CDR3 DNA follows: TGTGCCAGCTCTAGCGGGGGGGCCCTTGAGACCCAGTACTTC.

This clone was found once. The rearrangement joins TRBV2 to TRBJ2-5; TRBD1 matches at 9 bases. The CDR3 runs 13 residues. J gave up 4 bases and V 6 bases, and 3 bases lay outside the gene matches. CDR1 and CDR2 from the germline V gene are SNHLY and FYNNEI. In nucleotides, the CDR3 is TGTGCCAGCAGAGCGACAGGGGGAGAGACCCAGTACTTC. It is translated as CASRATGGETQYF.

V usage is TRBV5-5 and J usage is TRBJ2-1; unclear D gene. Germline loops: CDR1 SGHKS, CDR2 YYEKEE (reference sequence). Between the trimmed V and J ends, which lost 1 base and 0 bases, there was a span of 11 bases. This CDR3 spans 16 amino acids. In DNA, the CDR3 is TGTGCCAGCAGCTTGTATCCAGCGAGCTCCTACAATGAGCAGTTCTTC. Its translation: CASSLYPASSYNEQFF. The variable domain in full, with the rest retrieved from reference TRBV5-5 and TRBJ2-1, is DAGVTQSPTHLIKTRGQQVTLRCSPISGHKSVSWYQQVLGQGPQFIFQYYEKEERGRGNFPDRFSARQFPNYSSELNVNALLLGDSALYLCASSLYPASSYNEQFFGPGTRLTVL.

This rearrangement joins TRBV18 to TRBJ2-5, with D uncertain. This CDR3 contains 13 residues. The germline V gene has CDR1 KGHSH and CDR2 LQKENI. Trimming took off 2 bases at V and 4 bases at J, with 8 bases between the two ends. The CDR3 loop is CASSPSLSETQYF. The CDR3 bases are TGTGCCAGCTCACCATCCTTGTCAGAGACCCAGTACTTC. Full variable domain (outside the CDR3, taken from reference TRBV18 and TRBJ2-5): NAGVMQNPRHLVRRRGQEARLRCSPMKGHSHVYWYRQLPEEGLKFMVYLQKENIIDESGMPKERFSAEFPKEGPSILRIQQVVRGDSAAYFCASSPSLSETQYFGPGTRLLVL.

The chain combines TRBV27 with TRBJ1-5; D unresolved. V was cut by 0 bases and J by 2 bases, with 8 bases left in between. Looked up from germline, CDR1 is MNHEY and CDR2 is SMNVEV (reference sequence). The CDR3 is made up of 15 amino acids. The CDR3 here is CASSLSRRGNQPQHF. The CDR3 DNA reads TGTGCCAGCAGTTTATCCCGACGAGGCAATCAGCCCCAGCATTTT.